Described below is a single T cell receptor beta chain sequence and its context. Antigen: not known. Because the CDR3's place on the DNA is in doubt, the DNA is left out and the CDR3 is given as listed by TCRdb. The source material, RNA transcripts, was used to amplify TCR beta CDR3 regions. The study used the HTBI primer set for a first-round RT-PCR of the TCR CDR3. TCRdb re-called the multiplex PCR reads with MiXCR, one entry per CDR3 protein. This sample carries more than 75,000 distinct CDR3 sequences, 51% of them seen once, and the ten largest clones take 25% to 30%. This sample was included in a study of T cells in Graves' hyperthyroidism and ophthalmopathy. Across the whole study: Blood from the periphery was taken at initial diagnosis, before any treatment.

General study points: Ophthalmopathy onset followed model prediction by a median about seven months.

The CDR3 is 18 amino acids in total, end residues counted. Per germline, CDR1 SEHNR and CDR2 FQNEAQ (reference sequence). The sequenced sample was blood. The clonotype comes from a woman aged 40 to 49 with Graves' hyperthyroidism. This chain uses TRBV7-9 with TRBJ2-5; the table's D call, TRBD1, has no DNA check behind it. CDR3: CASSLGDRVAFFGETQYF.